This T cell receptor (beta chain) is from a study of PD-L1 blockade in urothelial cancer. Study overall: The median number of T cells present in blood samples was 140,000 to 150,000.

The repertoire was sequenced with immunoSEQ multiplex PCR; TCRdb's copy has only in-frame clones and lacks some. In the table there are about 40,000 clones, about 86% of which are singletons. The TCR comes from a man in his sixties with urothelial cancer. Sample: PBMCs, taken around atezolizumab (anti-PD-L1) treatment.

CDR3 sequence: CASSALNEQYF. For the CDR3, the DNA is TGTGCCAGCAGTGCACTCAACGAGCAGTACTTC. This chain uses TRBV6-5 with TRBJ2-7; D unclear. V lost 5 bases and J lost 5, with 7 bases in between. The CDR3 loop spans 11 amino acids. Germline V gene data show CDR1 as MNHEY and CDR2 as SVGAGI.